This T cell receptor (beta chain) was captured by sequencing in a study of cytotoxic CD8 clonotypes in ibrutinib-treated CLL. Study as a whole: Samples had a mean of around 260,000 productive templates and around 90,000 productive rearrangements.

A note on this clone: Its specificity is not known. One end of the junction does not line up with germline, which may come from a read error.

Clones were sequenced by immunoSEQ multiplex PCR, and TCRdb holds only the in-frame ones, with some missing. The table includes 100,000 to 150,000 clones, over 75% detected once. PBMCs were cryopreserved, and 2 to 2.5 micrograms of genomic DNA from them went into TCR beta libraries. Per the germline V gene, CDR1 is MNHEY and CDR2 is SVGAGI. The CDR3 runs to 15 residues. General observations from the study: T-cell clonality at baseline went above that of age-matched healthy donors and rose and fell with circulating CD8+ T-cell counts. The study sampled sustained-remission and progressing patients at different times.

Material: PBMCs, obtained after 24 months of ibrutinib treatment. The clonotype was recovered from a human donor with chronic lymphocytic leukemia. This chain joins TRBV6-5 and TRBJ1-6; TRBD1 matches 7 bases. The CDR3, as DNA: TGTGCCAGCGGTTACTCTGGGACAGCAAATTCACCCCTCCACTTT. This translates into CASGYSGTANSPLHF.